The 23 T cell receptor beta chains given below trace back to one sample, sequenced in a study of blood T cell repertoires in COVID-19. The protocol was immunoSEQ multiplex PCR, while the TCRdb copy is restricted to in-frame clones and leaves out a portion. Of about 370,000 clones in the sample, around 87% were seen once. Sequencing was done on a sample of peripheral blood. These receptors were taken from a woman in her 30s with COVID-19, enrolled during active disease.

The rearrangement links TRBV6-1 to TRBJ2-7; a possible D gene is TRBD1 (5 bases). CDR3 size: 11 residues. Germline assignment: CDR1 MNHNS and CDR2 SASEGT. V lost 3 bases to trimming and J lost 9 bases, with 9 bases between them. In nucleotides, the CDR3 is TGTGCCAGCAGTGAGTGGCAGGGGCAGTACTTC. It is translated as CASSEWQGQYF.

V and J are TRBV5-6 and TRBJ2-7; D ambiguous. The CDR3 length is 12 residues. V lost 0 bases and J lost 3, with 4 bases in between. Germline V gene data show CDR1 as SGHDT and CDR2 as YYEEEE. The CDR3 loop is CASSLANYEQYF. The CDR3 bases are TGTGCCAGCAGCTTGGCCAACTACGAGCAGTACTTC.

J is TRBJ1-6 and V is TRBV7-9; D is uncertain. This CDR3 is 15 amino acids long. Germline-derived CDR1 and CDR2 are SEHNR and FQNEAQ (reference sequence). The V and J ends lost 5 bases and 9 bases respectively, with 17 bases between them. The CDR3 protein is CASSPGEADGSPLHF. The CDR3 region has the DNA TGTGCCAGCAGCCCCGGAGAGGCCGATGGTTCACCCCTCCACTTT.

V gene TRBV4-1 combines with J gene TRBJ2-7; D call uncertain. Trimming took 0 bases from V and 3 from J, leaving 6 bases between them. The CDR3 is made up of 13 amino acids. Looked up from germline, CDR1 is MGHRA and CDR2 is YSYEKL. The CDR3 DNA sequence: TGCGCCAGCAGCCAAGATGAGCGCTACGAGCAGTACTTC. Its protein is CASSQDERYEQYF.

The chain employs TRBV6-4 and TRBJ2-3; a weak D match, TRBD1 (5 bases). The CDR3 sequence is 13 residues long. CDR1 and CDR2 (germline): MRHNA, SNTAGT. The ends were cut back, 3 bases at V and 3 bases at J, with 7 bases in the middle. The CDR3 nucleotides read TGTGCCAGCAGTGAGGCAGGGACAGATACGCAGTATTTT. Translated: CASSEAGTDTQYF.

J is TRBJ2-2 and V is TRBV7-3; possibly TRBD1 for D (6 bases). Trimming left V 5 bases short and J 1 base short, with 11 bases between. Germline CDR1 is SGHTA and CDR2 is FQGTGA. The CDR3 sequence is 15 residues long. CDR3 DNA sequence: TGTGCCAGCAGCCTCTGGGGACAGAACACCGGGGAGCTGTTTTTT. It translates to CASSLWGQNTGELFF.

In DNA form, the CDR3 reads TGTGCCAGCAGCCCTACCCTTAATCAGCCCCAGCATTTT. This translates into CASSPTLNQPQHF. The J gene is TRBJ1-5, the V gene TRBV5-7; no reliable D call. TRBV5-7 is labeled an ORF, and its function is uncertain. Trimming pared 4 bases from V and 4 bases from J, leaving 9 bases between. The CDR3 length is 13 residues.

The chain carries TRBV10-2 and TRBJ2-7, with unresolved D. The CDR3 is 12 amino acids. Trimming took 8 bases from V and 6 from J, leaving 14 bases between them. Germline CDR1 reads WSHSY; CDR2 reads SAAADI. The CDR3 here is CASFAPTGEQYF. CDR3 sequence (DNA): TGCGCCAGCTTTGCGCCCACGGGCGAGCAGTACTTC.

This sequence joins TRBV10-1 and TRBJ2-3, with 7 nucleotides matching TRBD1. Germline loops: CDR1 WNHNN, CDR2 SYGVQD (reference sequence). Trimming cost V 2 bases and J 5 bases; bases outside gene matches: 4. There are 14 residues in the CDR3. CDR3 sequence reads: CASSEQAGGDTQYF. The CDR3, as DNA: TGCGCCAGCAGTGAGCAGGCAGGGGGAGATACGCAGTATTTT.

This clone was seen just once. The rearrangement links TRBV11-1 to TRBJ2-1; 8 bases map to TRBD1. The length of the CDR3 is 15 residues. J lost 4 bases, V lost 4 bases, and 6 bases had no gene match. Germline V lookup: CDR1 SGHAT, CDR2 FQDESV (reference sequence). As DNA, the CDR3 is TGTGCCAGCAGCTCCGGGACAGGTTTATACAATGAGCAGTTCTTC. Its protein is CASSSGTGLYNEQFF.

This clone was seen a single time. This rearrangement joins TRBV3-1 (or the pseudogene TRBV3-2) to TRBJ2-7; 7 nucleotides match TRBD2. This CDR3 is 13 amino acids long. Germline assignment: CDR1 LGHDT and CDR2 YNNKEL (reference sequence). Germline trimming cut 1 base from V and 7 bases from J; bases unmatched to any gene: 4. The CDR3 coding sequence is TGTGCCAGCAGCCAAGGACTAGCTCGGGAGCAGTACTTC. Amino acids: CASSQGLAREQYF.

This clone was seen a few times. The rearrangement links TRBV15 to TRBJ1-3, with D possibly being TRBD1 (5 bases). Germline CDR1 LNHNV, CDR2 YYDKDF (reference sequence). V was trimmed by 0 bases and J by 0 bases, leaving 12 bases between them. The CDR3 is 17 amino acids. The CDR3, as DNA: TGTGCCACCAGCAGAGAGGGGCGGATTAACTCTGGAAACACCATATATTTT. Translated: CATSREGRINSGNTIYF.

The chain recombines TRBV5-5 with TRBJ2-2, with D maybe TRBD2 (6 bases). The V gene lost 2 bases and the J gene lost 5 bases, with 16 bases spanning the gap. CDR1 is SGHKS, CDR2 YYEKEE, per germline (reference sequence). The CDR3 runs 16 residues. This CDR3 is CASSFRGPGTTGELFF. In DNA, the CDR3 is TGTGCCAGCAGCTTCCGCGGTCCAGGGACTACCGGGGAGCTGTTTTTT.

Only one count was recorded for this clone. The chain recombines TRBV24-1 with TRBJ1-5; D not resolved. In germline, CDR1 is KGHDR, CDR2 SFDVKD. This CDR3 is built from 16 residues. The ends were cut back, 4 bases at V and 4 bases at J, with 16 bases in the middle. The CDR3 DNA is TGTGCCACCAGTGAGTCCGGGAATGAATTTAATCAGCCCCAGCATTTT. Translation gives CATSESGNEFNQPQHF.

The chain is built from TRBV4-2 and TRBJ2-7, with D perhaps TRBD1 (5 bases). V dropped 3 bases and J dropped 4 bases, with 16 bases sitting between them. The germline CDR1 and CDR2 sequences are LGHNA and YNFKEQ. This CDR3 region has 15 residues. The CDR3 sequence: CASSQRMGRTYEQYF. The CDR3 nucleotides are TGTGCCAGCAGCCAGCGTATGGGCAGGACATACGAGCAGTACTTC.

V is TRBV10-3 and J is TRBJ1-5; 7 bases match TRBD1. This CDR3 is 13 amino acids long. CDR1 and CDR2 (germline): ENHRY, SYGVKD. V shed 7 bases and J 4 bases; nucleotides not matched to a gene: 4. CDR3 sequence (DNA): TGTGCCATCACCGGACAGGTGAATCAGCCCCAGCATTTT. Amino acid sequence: CAITGQVNQPQHF.

The CDR3 coding sequence is TGTGCCAGCAGTCGGACTAGGGGTCAGCCCCAGCATTTT. Protein sequence: CASSRTRGQPQHF. The gene calls are TRBV2 and TRBJ1-5; D may be TRBD1 (5 bases). The V gene lost 5 bases and the J gene lost 6 bases, with 11 bases spanning the gap. The CDR3 contains 13 residues. The V gene's germline CDR1 is SNHLY and CDR2 FYNNEI.

Regarding this clone: This sample includes further DNA sequences coding for the same CDR3. The chain recombines TRBV4-1 with TRBJ2-7; tentatively, D is TRBD1 (6 bases). There are 14 residues in the CDR3. Trimming cost V 0 bases and J 3 bases, with 9 bases left between them. The germline V gene has CDR1 MGHRA and CDR2 YSYEKL. The chain's CDR3 is CASSQETGVYEQYF. CDR3 bases: TGCGCCAGCAGCCAAGAGACAGGCGTCTACGAGCAGTACTTC.

The rearrangement links TRBV9 to TRBJ2-1; 8 positions agree with TRBD1. V lost 0 bases, J lost 4 bases, and 6 bases stayed unmatched. Germline CDR1 reads SGDLS; CDR2 reads YYNGEE. The CDR3 is 16 amino acids. CDR3 sequence reads: CASSVAKTGEYNEQFF. CDR3 nucleotides: TGTGCCAGCAGCGTAGCGAAGACAGGGGAATACAATGAGCAGTTCTTC. Combining the CDR3 with reference TRBV9 and TRBJ2-1 gives the whole variable domain DSGVTQTPKHLITATGQRVTLRCSPRSGDLSVYWYQQSLDQGLQFLIQYYNGEERAKGNILERFSAQQFPDLHSELNLSSLELGDSALYFCASSVAKTGEYNEQFFGPGTRLTVL.

The V gene is TRBV5-1, the J gene TRBJ2-3, with a tentative D call TRBD2 (5 bases). The V gene lost 0 bases and the J gene lost 6 bases, with 20 bases spanning the gap. The CDR3 runs 17 residues. The germline gives CDR1 SGHRS, CDR2 YFSETQ. CDR3 coding DNA: TGCGCCAGCAGCTTGGATGCCGGGGTAACCGCGGGTGATACGCAGTATTTT. Protein product: CASSLDAGVTAGDTQYF.

This chain links TRBV19 with TRBJ2-1; tentatively, D is TRBD1 (5 bases). The CDR3 runs 15 residues. The germline gives CDR1 LNHDA, CDR2 SQIVND (reference sequence). V lost 3 bases and J 2 bases, leaving 11 bases between the germline ends. The DNA of the CDR3 is TGTGCCAGTAGTATCCTGGACACAACCTACAATGAGCAGTTCTTC. It encodes CASSILDTTYNEQFF.

This chain connects TRBV18 to TRBJ1-1, with 8 bases that match TRBD1. The V gene's germline CDR1 is KGHSH and CDR2 LQKENI. Trimming took 3 bases from V and 1 from J; bases not matched to a gene: 7. CDR3 size: 16 residues. The CDR3 loop is CASSPYTTGENTEAFF. CDR3 DNA sequence: TGTGCCAGCTCACCCTATACGACAGGGGAGAACACTGAAGCTTTCTTT.

The rearrangement uses TRBV6-5 and TRBJ2-7; 7 bases fit TRBD1. After removal of 9 bases from V and 3 bases from J, the junction contained 11 bases not matched to a gene. This CDR3 region has 14 residues. The germline CDR1 and CDR2 sequences are MNHEY and SVGAGI. CDR3 residues: CARRGQGRNYEQYF. In nucleotides, the CDR3 is TGTGCCAGGAGGGGGCAGGGGAGAAACTACGAGCAGTACTTC.